The T cell receptor beta chain described here comes from a study of shared clonotypes between healthy human individuals. For the study at large: The cohort comprised a couple of women and a few men. Their ages spanned 18 to 49 years. Study findings and constraints: Owing to a small donor count, the genetic and exposure-history diversity represented was limited.

The assay used deep level. Libraries were prepared by immunoSEQ multiplex PCR; TCRdb keeps only in-frame clonotypes and omits some of them. The sample holds 2,100,000 or so clones, about 94% seen once. This clone was seen once. Its antigen remains unknown. CDR3 length: 17 residues. From germline, CDR1 is SNHLY and CDR2 FYNNEI. The V gene lost 6 bases and the J gene lost 0 bases, with 20 bases spanning the gap. V usage is TRBV2 and J usage is TRBJ1-1, with D tentatively TRBD1 (6 bases). This receptor was identified in a man between 18 and 35 years old in good health. Sequenced material: naive CD4+ T cells sorted from blood. This sample's subset: CD45RA+ positively selected. Here the CDR3 DNA reads TGTGCCAGCAGAGGCGGGGTAGGGGGGCCTATGAACACTGAAGCTTTCTTT. Its translation is CASRGGVGGPMNTEAFF.